These 7 T cell receptor beta chains were all obtained from the same sample, sequenced in a study of response to subunit inactivated influenza vaccine. MiXCR, run by TCRdb on the RT-PCR reads, gives a single entry per CDR3 protein. The sample lists approximately 520,000 distinct CDR3 sequences, approximately 15% occurring once. Source: CD4+ T cells sorted from PBMCs, taken less than 25 months after vaccination. These receptor sequences come from a man aged 50-75 years who received an inactivated influenza vaccine.

This clonotype came up a few times. This chain links TRBV12-3 or TRBV12-4 with TRBJ2-1, with 9 bases fitting TRBD1. J was trimmed by 10 bases and V by 5 bases; bases with no gene match: 9. The CDR3 loop spans 14 amino acids. This CDR3 is CASSRDRVRLEQFF. Here the CDR3 DNA reads TGTGCCAGCAGTAGGGACAGGGTGAGGTTAGAGCAGTTCTTC.

A single count supports this clonotype. This rearrangement joins TRBV7-9 to TRBJ1-1; TRBD1 is a possible D gene (5 bases). Germline V gene lookup returns CDR1 SEHNR and CDR2 FQNEAQ (reference sequence). This CDR3 spans 13 amino acids. V lost 7 bases and J lost 3, with 12 bases in between. CDR3 sequence: CASTQWGDTEAFF. The CDR3 coding sequence is TGTGCCAGCACCCAATGGGGGGACACTGAAGCTTTCTTT.

The chain employs TRBV5-1 and TRBJ2-1; D unclear. V was trimmed by 0 bases and J by 0 bases, leaving 7 bases between them. This CDR3 has 15 residues. Germline V gene sequence: CDR1 SGHRS, CDR2 YFSETQ. In DNA, the CDR3 is TGCGCCAGCAGCTTGGATACCATCTCCTACAATGAGCAGTTCTTC. Translation gives CASSLDTISYNEQFF. Full variable domain (rest looked up from reference TRBV5-1 and TRBJ2-1): KAGVTQTPRYLIKTRGQQVTLSCSPISGHRSVSWYQQTPGQGLQFLFEYFSETQRNKGNFPGRFSGRQFSNSRSEMNVSTLELGDSALYLCASSLDTISYNEQFFGPGTRLTVL.

DNA for the CDR3: TGTGCCAGCAGTTCCTTGACAGCCCGGCGGGAGACCCAGTACTTC. Protein sequence: CASSSLTARRETQYF. This chain connects TRBV28 to TRBJ2-5, with D tentatively TRBD1 (5 bases). From germline, CDR1 is MDHEN and CDR2 SYDVKM. There are 15 residues in the CDR3. Trimming cost V 4 bases and J 5 bases, with 17 bases left between them.

This clonotype was seen only a few times. J is TRBJ1-6 and V is TRBV19; D gene ambiguous. The CDR3 runs to 13 residues. With 5 bases removed from V and 8 bases from J, the gap between germline ends came to 10 bases. Germline CDR1 LNHDA, CDR2 SQIVND (reference sequence). For the CDR3, the DNA is TGTGCCAGTAGTCTCGGACTCCATTCACCCCTCCACTTT. Amino acids: CASSLGLHSPLHF.

V usage is TRBV4-1 and J usage is TRBJ2-3, with D possibly matching TRBD1 (6 bases). The V and J ends lost 3 bases and 7 bases respectively, with 11 bases between them. The CDR3 runs to 13 residues. Per germline, CDR1 MGHRA and CDR2 YSYEKL. CDR3 region: CASSQATGNTQYF. The CDR3 DNA is TGCGCCAGCAGCCAGGCAACAGGGAATACGCAGTATTTT.

This chain connects TRBV29-1 to TRBJ1-1; 9 bases match TRBD1. With 7 bases clipped from V and 3 bases from J, the junction kept 9 bases outside the gene matches. This CDR3 spans 14 amino acids. Per the germline V gene, CDR1 is SQVTM and CDR2 is ANQGSEA. The chain's CDR3 is CSGASGTGYTEAFF. In DNA, the CDR3 is TGCAGCGGTGCATCCGGGACAGGGTACACTGAAGCTTTCTTT.